These 30 T cell receptor beta chains share one sample of origin, sequenced in a study of CD8 T cells in ankylosing spondylitis. General study results and limits: Ankylosing spondylitis blood seemed to carry a telltale TCR beta motif made of several highly homologous variants.

TCRdb itself ran the 5' RACE reads through MiXCR, one entry per CDR3 protein. The top ten clones hold about 16% of a sample with roughly 370,000 distinct CDR3 sequences, 20% to 25% of them seen once. Antigens for these TCRs are unknown. The sequencing sample was made of blood, either unsorted or a sorted T cell fraction (not recorded which). The origin of the receptors is a male donor with ankylosing spondylitis.

The chain joins TRBV3-1 to TRBJ1-3; maybe TRBD1 (6 bases). V shed 1 base and J shed 4 bases, with 14 bases lying between them. This CDR3 contains 16 residues. CDR1 is LGHDT, CDR2 YNNKEL, per germline (reference sequence). In nucleotides, the CDR3 is TGTGCCAGCAGCCAAGGGGACATCCAAGCGGGAAACACCATATATTTT. Translation: CASSQGDIQAGNTIYF.

This clonotype appeared many times. The chain is built from TRBV25-1 and TRBJ2-2; D is perhaps TRBD1 (6 bases). V dropped 3 bases and J dropped 1 base, with 6 bases sitting between them. Germline CDR1 is MGHDK and CDR2 is SYGVNS. The CDR3 covers 14 residues. The CDR3 region is CASSEDRNTGELFF. DNA of the CDR3: TGTGCCAGCAGTGAGGACAGGAACACCGGGGAGCTGTTTTTT. Complete variable domain (other parts from reference TRBV25-1 and TRBJ2-2): EADIYQTPRYLVIGTGKKITLECSQTMGHDKMYWYQQDPGMELHLIHYSYGVNSTEKGDLSSESTVSRIRTEHFPLTLESARPSHTSQYLCASSEDRNTGELFFGEGSRLTVL.

This chain links TRBV18 with TRBJ2-6; D call uncertain. The V and J ends lost 3 bases and 1 base respectively, with 13 bases between them. The CDR3 sequence is 17 residues long. The germline gives CDR1 KGHSH, CDR2 LQKENI. This CDR3 reads CASSPEALQSGANVLTF. The CDR3 DNA is TGTGCCAGCTCACCTGAGGCCCTTCAATCTGGGGCCAACGTCCTGACTTTC.

This clonotype was counted between two and nine times. CDR3 nucleotides: TGTGCCAGCAGCCCGCGGATCGGACAGGGGGTGGTTTACAATGAGCAGTTCTTC. Its protein product is CASSPRIGQGVVYNEQFF. This chain links TRBV14 with TRBJ2-1, with 10 bases lining up with TRBD1. CDR3 length: 18 amino acids. The junction had 13 bases not matched to a gene; V was cut back by 4 bases and J by 4 bases. The germline V gene has CDR1 SGHDN and CDR2 FVKESK.

This clonotype turned up a few times. The V gene is TRBV7-9, the J gene TRBJ1-2, with 7 bases that match TRBD1. The CDR3 runs 14 residues. Germline CDR1 reads SEHNR; CDR2 reads FQNEAQ (reference sequence). Trimming took 5 bases from V and 3 from J; bases not matched to a gene: 6. CDR3 region: CASSVGGADYGYTF. For the CDR3, the DNA is TGTGCCAGCAGCGTAGGGGGCGCCGACTATGGCTACACCTTC.

At least ten counts were recorded for this clonotype. The chain recombines TRBV28 with TRBJ2-4; a possible D gene is TRBD1 (5 bases). Germline CDR1 MDHEN, CDR2 SYDVKM. Trimming removed 5 bases from V and 6 bases from J, with 8 bases in between. The CDR3 runs to 12 residues. The chain's CDR3 is CASSGQGNIQYF. The CDR3 DNA reads TGTGCCAGCAGTGGGCAGGGAAACATTCAGTACTTC.

This clonotype was seen a handful of times. The chain couples TRBV7-2 to TRBJ2-7; possible D gene TRBD2, 6 bases. V was shortened by 3 bases and J by 2 bases, with 11 bases between the two germline ends. Germline assignment: CDR1 SGHTA and CDR2 FQGNSA. The CDR3 is 14 amino acids. CDR3 bases: TGTGCCAGCAGCTTTCTGCGGGGAGCCTACGAGCAGTACTTC. Amino acids: CASSFLRGAYEQYF.

The V gene is TRBV7-3, the J gene TRBJ2-6, with D hard to call. The CDR3 has 13 amino acids. Germline CDR1 and CDR2: SGHTA and FQGTGA. V was clipped by 6 bases and J by 3 bases, with 6 bases between them. Written as DNA, the CDR3 is TGTGCCAGCAGTTCCCTTGGGGCCAACGTCCTGACTTTC. It specifies CASSSLGANVLTF. The full variable domain, completed using reference TRBV7-3 and TRBJ2-6, is GAGVSQTPSNKVTEKGKYVELRCDPISGHTALYWYRQSLGQGPEFLIYFQGTGAADDSGLPNDRFFAVRPEGSVSTLKIQRTERGDSAVYLCASSSLGANVLTFGAGSRLTVL.

The chain is built from TRBV12-3 or TRBV12-4 and TRBJ2-5; tentatively, D is TRBD2 (6 bases). There are 13 residues in the CDR3. Trimming left V 5 bases short and J 7 bases short, with 14 bases between. Written as DNA, the CDR3 is TGTGCCAGCAGTGTTGGAGGGCCTGGGACCCAGTACTTC. Protein product: CASSVGGPGTQYF.

This clonotype came up a few times. The chain couples TRBV7-9 to TRBJ2-5; D is possibly TRBD1 (6 bases). The CDR3 contains 16 residues. The germline CDR1 and CDR2 sequences are SEHNR and FQNEAQ (reference sequence). The V and J ends lost 5 bases and 5 bases respectively, with 21 bases between them. The CDR3 here is CASSLGGQANVETQYF. CDR3 bases: TGTGCCAGCAGCCTAGGGGGTCAGGCGAATGTGGAGACCCAGTACTTC.

This clonotype has at least ten counts. V and J are TRBV7-9 and TRBJ2-5; 8 nucleotides line up with TRBD2. The CDR3 extends over 16 amino acids. Germline V gives CDR1 SEHNR, CDR2 FQNEAQ (reference sequence). V dropped 3 bases and J dropped 4; count of bases not matched to a gene: 10. CDR3 residues: CASSFRGAGEGETQYF. In DNA, the CDR3 is TGTGCCAGCAGCTTCCGTGGAGCGGGAGAGGGAGAGACCCAGTACTTC.

V gene TRBV19 combines with J gene TRBJ2-2; the match to TRBD1 covers 11 bases. Per germline, CDR1 LNHDA and CDR2 SQIVND (reference sequence). The trim removed 5 bases at V and 6 bases at J, leaving 2 bases unmatched. This CDR3 contains 14 residues. In DNA, the CDR3 is TGTGCCAGTAGTGGGACAGGGGGTGCCGGGGAGCTGTTTTTT. It encodes CASSGTGGAGELFF.

The chain is built from TRBV7-9 and TRBJ2-1, with no clear D. V lost 2 bases, J lost 1 base, and 12 bases lay in between. There are 16 residues in the CDR3. Germline V gene lookup returns CDR1 SEHNR and CDR2 FQNEAQ (reference sequence). The CDR3 here is CASSLLLLQSYNEQFF. As DNA, the CDR3 is TGTGCCAGCAGCTTATTGCTGCTCCAGTCCTACAATGAGCAGTTCTTC.

V usage is TRBV6-1 and J usage is TRBJ2-6; D is unresolved. This CDR3 contains 13 residues. Germline loops: CDR1 MNHNS, CDR2 SASEGT. The germline V and J ends were trimmed by 8 bases and 1 base, with 6 bases remaining between them. The CDR3 spells CASLSSGANVLTF. CDR3 nucleotide sequence: TGTGCCAGCCTATCATCTGGGGCCAACGTCCTGACTTTC.

A few counts support this clonotype. The genes are TRBV2 and TRBJ2-1; TRBD2 aligns across 11 bases. Germline CDR1 and CDR2: SNHLY and FYNNEI. The CDR3 runs 15 residues. V lost 7 bases to trimming and J lost 3 bases; unmatched junction nucleotides: 5. CDR3 DNA: TGTGCCAGCACCACGACTAGCGGGGACTACAATGAGCAGTTCTTC. This gives the protein CASTTTSGDYNEQFF. Full variable domain (outside the CDR3, taken from reference TRBV2 and TRBJ2-1): EPEVTQTPSHQVTQMGQEVILRCVPISNHLYFYWYRQILGQKVEFLVSFYNNEISEKSEIFDDQFSVERPDGSNFTLKIRSTKLEDSAMYFCASTTTSGDYNEQFFGPGTRLTVL.

This clonotype was found a few times. The V gene is TRBV7-3, the J gene TRBJ2-1, with D perhaps given as TRBD1 or TRBD2 (5 bases each). With 3 bases removed from V and 5 bases from J, the gap between germline ends came to 17 bases. CDR1 is SGHTA and CDR2 is FQGTGA in the germline V gene. The CDR3 is 16 residues long. CDR3 in amino acids: CASSFFDRGADNEQFF. The CDR3 DNA reads as TGTGCCAGCAGCTTTTTTGACAGAGGGGCCGACAATGAGCAGTTCTTC.

The table lists this clonotype with a few counts. The chain couples TRBV9 to TRBJ2-3; D gene uncertain. With 2 bases removed from V and 11 bases from J, the gap between germline ends came to 12 bases. CDR1 is SGDLS, CDR2 YYNGEE, per germline. The CDR3 has 12 amino acids. CDR3 region: CASSVGFQMQYF. Here the CDR3 DNA reads TGTGCCAGCAGCGTGGGATTCCAGATGCAGTATTTT. The variable domain in full, with the rest retrieved from reference TRBV9 and TRBJ2-3, is DSGVTQTPKHLITATGQRVTLRCSPRSGDLSVYWYQQSLDQGLQFLIQYYNGEERAKGNILERFSAQQFPDLHSELNLSSLELGDSALYFCASSVGFQMQYFGPGTRLTVL.

Only a few counts were recorded for this clonotype. V usage is TRBV6-2 or TRBV6-3 and J usage is TRBJ2-7, with 7 positions matching TRBD1. CDR1 MNHEY and CDR2 SVGEGT come from the germline V gene. CDR3 length: 18 residues. V trimming: 5 bases; J trimming: 3 bases; junction bases outside the gene matches: 19. The CDR3 nucleotides read TGTGCCAGCAGTCCTTCAGGGGGACACATAAACCACCGCTACGAGCAGTACTTC. It is translated as CASSPSGGHINHRYEQYF.

This chain joins TRBV5-1 and TRBJ2-1; D remains unclear. V was pared by 0 bases and J by 0 bases, with 7 bases between. Per the germline V gene, CDR1 is SGHRS and CDR2 is YFSETQ. This CDR3 is 15 amino acids long. The CDR3 spells CASSLDKSSYNEQFF. The CDR3 nucleotides read TGCGCCAGCAGCTTGGACAAGAGCTCCTACAATGAGCAGTTCTTC.

This chain connects TRBV20-1 to TRBJ1-1; 8 nucleotides line up with TRBD1. The CDR3 runs 11 residues. V gave up 3 bases and J gave up 8 bases; unmatched junction bases: 2. CDR1 is DFQATT, CDR2 SNEGSKA, per germline (reference sequence). The CDR3 here is CSASRTGEAFF. Written as DNA, the CDR3 is TGCAGTGCTAGCCGGACAGGGGAAGCTTTCTTT.

The V and J genes are TRBV20-1 and TRBJ2-1, with D perhaps matching TRBD1 (6 bases). This CDR3 region has 14 residues. Germline values: CDR1 DFQATT, CDR2 SNEGSKA (reference sequence). Trimming stripped 7 bases from V and 1 base from J, with 14 bases between. Written as DNA, the CDR3 is TGCAGTGTTCCGTCGCAGGGGTCCTACAATGAGCAGTTCTTC. Translated: CSVPSQGSYNEQFF.

This clonotype has a handful of counts. CDR3 loop: CASSLDGGGSYEQYF. CDR3 coding DNA: TGTGCCAGCAGCCTTGACGGAGGGGGGTCCTACGAGCAGTACTTC. This rearrangement joins TRBV7-2 to TRBJ2-7; D possibly matches TRBD1 or TRBD2 (6 bases each). Trimming pared 5 bases from V and 1 base from J, leaving 15 bases between. The CDR3 consists of 15 residues. The germline V gene has CDR1 SGHTA and CDR2 FQGNSA.

The chain employs TRBV2 and TRBJ2-3; 7 bases map to TRBD1. Trimming removed 4 bases from V and 5 bases from J; junction bases left unmatched: 24. Looked up from germline, CDR1 is SNHLY and CDR2 is FYNNEI. The CDR3 totals 20 residues. The CDR3 is CASSVRTALRQGSRRDTQYF. The DNA for the CDR3 is TGTGCCAGCAGTGTCCGGACAGCGCTGCGACAGGGCTCGCGGAGAGATACGCAGTATTTT.

J is TRBJ1-5 and V is TRBV12-3 or TRBV12-4; 7 nucleotides line up with TRBD1. V shed 7 bases, J shed 1 base, and the junction held 10 bases outside the gene matches. This CDR3 is built from 16 residues. CDR3 sequence reads: CASKTGTRSSNQPQHF. In DNA, the CDR3 is TGTGCCAGCAAGACAGGGACGCGGTCGAGCAATCAGCCCCAGCATTTT.

This clonotype was observed many times. The rearrangement uses TRBV5-1 and TRBJ2-1, with D perhaps TRBD1 (6 bases). This CDR3 comprises 15 residues. V lost 2 bases and J lost 4, with 13 bases in between. Germline V gene data show CDR1 as SGHRS and CDR2 as YFSETQ. The CDR3 spells CASSLEPGAYNEQFF. The DNA of the CDR3 is TGCGCCAGCAGCTTAGAACCAGGGGCATACAATGAGCAGTTCTTC.

The V and J genes are TRBV10-3 and TRBJ2-3, with TRBD2 matching 9 bases. Trimming removed 6 bases from V and 5 bases from J; junction bases left unmatched: 6. Germline-derived CDR1 and CDR2 are ENHRY and SYGVKD. The CDR3 consists of 14 residues. The CDR3 DNA is TGTGCCATCAGGGAGCGGGAGGCCTTAGATACGCAGTATTTT. This translates into CAIREREALDTQYF.

The chain combines TRBV28 with TRBJ1-4; 7 nucleotides line up with TRBD1. The ends lost 7 bases at V and 3 bases at J; junction bases unmatched: 11. The CDR3 has 16 residues. Germline V gene data show CDR1 as MDHEN and CDR2 as SYDVKM. CDR3 DNA: TGTGCCAGCAACACGATGACAGGGACAGCTAATGAAAAACTGTTTTTT. Translation gives CASNTMTGTANEKLFF.

A few counts support this clonotype. The chain joins TRBV7-3 to TRBJ2-7, with 8 positions matching TRBD2. V was clipped by 5 bases and J by 1 base; unmatched bases: 7. The CDR3 sequence is 15 residues long. Germline V gene sequence: CDR1 SGHTA, CDR2 FQGTGA. The CDR3 loop reads CASSLSTSGSYEQYF. The CDR3 bases are TGTGCCAGCAGCCTATCTACTAGCGGATCCTACGAGCAGTACTTC.

The chain employs TRBV5-1 and TRBJ2-5; 7 nucleotides line up with TRBD2. CDR1 is SGHRS, CDR2 YFSETQ, per germline. With 0 bases clipped from V and 2 bases from J, the junction kept 7 bases outside the gene matches. The CDR3 length is 16 residues. For the CDR3, the DNA is TGCGCCAGCAGCTTGGTTGGACTAGGAGTTCAAGAGACCCAGTACTTC. Protein product: CASSLVGLGVQETQYF.

This clonotype came up a few times. The chain combines TRBV5-1 with TRBJ1-2; tentatively, D is TRBD1 (6 bases). Trimming left V 5 bases short and J 2 bases short, with 10 bases between. The CDR3 has 13 amino acids. Germline V lookup: CDR1 SGHRS, CDR2 YFSETQ. The CDR3 sequence: CASSNQGNYGYTF. CDR3 DNA sequence: TGCGCCAGCAGTAATCAGGGGAACTATGGCTACACCTTC.